Listed below are T cell receptor beta chains from one sample, sequenced in a study of T cells in Graves' hyperthyroidism and ophthalmopathy. Via MiXCR, TCRdb re-called the multiplex PCR reads, giving one row per CDR3 protein. The data hold over 350,000 distinct CDR3 sequences, with approximately 17% observed a single time. The source material was blood. All receptors derive from a man aged 18 to 29 with Graves' ophthalmopathy. CDR3s include the opening cysteine and the closing phenylalanine or tryptophan. A D gene is named only where the DNA matches it firmly. The size entry is marked missing in some rows and otherwise reads once, few, many or a size class.

.,many,15,TRBJ2-5,TRBV13,CASSQDRDISNAQYF,TGTGCCAGCAGCCAAGACCGGGACATCTCCAATGCCCAGTACTTC
.,many,14,TRBJ1-6,TRBV27,CASSFTRGNSPLHF,TGTGCCAGCAGTTTCACACGGGGTAATTCACCCCTCCACTTT
.,once,17,TRBJ2-1,TRBV7-9,CASSLGLTGGGYNEQFF,TGTGCCAGCAGCTTAGGGTTAACGGGGGGCGGTTACAATGAGCAGTTCTTC
TRBD1,many,15,TRBJ1-5,TRBV15,CATSSMGQGDQPQHF,TGTGCCACCAGCAGCATGGGACAGGGGGATCAGCCCCAGCATTTT
TRBD1,many,17,TRBJ1-4,TRBV28,CASSAGTGSAANEKLFF,TGTGCCAGCAGTGCCGGGACAGGGTCTGCGGCTAATGAAAAACTGTTTTTT
.,few,14,TRBJ1-2,TRBV6-2/TRBV6-3,CASTPMGRGEGYTF,TGTGCCAGCACCCCTATGGGCAGGGGAGAAGGCTACACCTTC
.,.,12,TRBJ2-1,TRBV6-2/TRBV6-3,CASETGFNEQFF,TGTGCCAGCGAAACGGGGTTCAATGAGCAGTTCTTC
.,.,14,TRBJ1-1,TRBV11-2,CASRHGGTPPEAFF,TGTGCCAGCCGGCATGGGGGGACACCCCCTGAAGCTTTCTTT
.,few,16,TRBJ2-5,TRBV7-8,CASSEVQQTGGETQYF,TGTGCCAGCAGCGAAGTCCAACAGACAGGCGGAGAGACCCAGTACTTC
.,few,16,TRBJ1-1,TRBV10-3,CAISDARRERNTEAFF,TGTGCCATCAGTGACGCGAGGAGGGAAAGGAACACTGAAGCTTTCTTT
.,many,13,TRBJ1-1,TRBV3-1,CASSTIRGTEAFF,TGTGCCAGCAGTACTATTAGGGGGACTGAAGCTTTCTTT
.,many,16,TRBJ2-6,TRBV11-2,CASSLDLGAGANVLTF,TGTGCCAGCAGCTTAGATTTAGGGGCCGGGGCCAACGTCCTGACTTTC
.,.,15,TRBJ2-1,TRBV3-1,CASSQTAAAGNEQFF,TGTGCCAGCAGCCAAACGGCGGCCGCTGGCAATGAGCAGTTCTTC
TRBD1,.,14,TRBJ1-2,TRBV9,CASSDRQGDYGYTF,TGTGCCAGCAGCGACCGACAGGGGGACTATGGCTACACCTTC
.,many,15,TRBJ2-3,TRBV7-2,CASSLGSGLTDTQYF,TGTGCCAGCAGCTTAGGCTCTGGCCTAACAGATACGCAGTATTTT
.,many,12,TRBJ2-3,TRBV20-1,CSARVPTDTQYF,TGCAGTGCTAGAGTTCCCACAGATACGCAGTATTTT
TRBD1,.,13,TRBJ1-1,TRBV2,CASSETGGLEAFF,TGTGCCAGCAGTGAAACAGGGGGGCTTGAAGCTTTCTTT